A selection of T cell receptor beta chains follows, all from one sample in a study of cytomegalovirus exposure and HLA in healthy donors. Repertoires were generated with immunoSEQ multiplex PCR, while TCRdb's copy carries only in-frame clones and drops some. The repertoire holds approximately 220,000 clones, roughly 70% seen once, with less than 2% in the top ten. The sequencing input was PBMCs. The receptors shown here come from a woman under 40 in good health and CMV-seronegative. Both conserved end residues are part of each CDR3. D genes are given only for firm matches. Not every row has a clone size; where given, it reads once, few, many or a size class.

abundance	v_gene	j_gene	d_gene	CDR3nt	CDR3aa
once	TRBV5-4	TRBJ1-1	-	TGTGCCAGCAGCCAAGATTTTGGGGCGACGAACACTGAAGCTTTCTTT	CASSQDFGATNTEAFF
-	TRBV6-6	TRBJ1-6	TRBD1	TGTGCCAGCAGGTCGACCGGGACAGGGAATTCACCCCTCCACTTT	CASRSTGTGNSPLHF
once	TRBV5-4	TRBJ2-1	-	TGTGCCAGCAGCCCCGCGGGCTACAATGAGCAGTTCTTC	CASSPAGYNEQFF
-	TRBV5-1	TRBJ1-1	-	TGCGCCAGCAGCCCCATTGCAGGGGCGAACACTGAAGCTTTCTTT	CASSPIAGANTEAFF
-	TRBV30	TRBJ2-3	TRBD2	TGTGCCTCGAGTTCAACGACGTACCTTTCGGGGGGGCGAAATACGCAGTATTTT	CASSSTTYLSGGRNTQYF
-	TRBV11-2	TRBJ2-4	TRBD1	TGTGCCAGCAGCCAGACAGGGGCCAAAAACATTCAGTACTTC	CASSQTGAKNIQYF
-	TRBV29-1	TRBJ1-3	-	TGCAGCGTTGCGGCCACCGGAGGTAGCACCATATATTTT	CSVAATGGSTIYF
-	TRBV5-1	TRBJ1-1	-	TGCGCCAGCAGCTTGAACAGGGTAGGTACTGAAGCTTTCTTT	CASSLNRVGTEAFF
-	TRBV13	TRBJ1-1	TRBD1	TGTGCCAGCAGACCTTCGGGACAGCTTTTCCAAGCTTTCTTT	CASRPSGQLFQAFF
-	TRBV6-6	TRBJ2-7	TRBD2	TGTGCCAGCAGCCGGGGACTAGCGGAGACCTACGAGCAGTACTTC	CASSRGLAETYEQYF
once	TRBV7-8	TRBJ2-7	-	TGTGCCAGCAGCTTAGATGGGGCAGGGAACGAGCAGTACTTC	CASSLDGAGNEQYF
-	TRBV30	TRBJ1-2	-	TGTGCCTGGAGTCGGTTTACTGTCTCCTTGGGCGATGGCTACACCTTC	CAWSRFTVSLGDGYTF
-	TRBV7-9	TRBJ2-3	TRBD1	TGTGCCAGCAGCTTAATGACAGGGAGTGGCACAGATACGCAGTATTTT	CASSLMTGSGTDTQYF
-	TRBV29-1	TRBJ2-7	-	TGCAGCGTTGATCAGGGTGAATCTACCTACGAGCAGTACTTC	CSVDQGESTYEQYF
-	TRBV5-5	TRBJ2-1	-	TGTGCCAGCAGCTTGTATACTAGCAACTCCTACAATGAGCAGTTCTTC	CASSLYTSNSYNEQFF
-	TRBV10-1	TRBJ1-1	-	TGCGCCAGCAGGGCGGATTGGAACACTGAAGCTTTCTTT	CASRADWNTEAFF
-	TRBV9	TRBJ2-5	TRBD2	TGTGCCAGCAGCGTAGCTGGGACTAGCCAAGAGACCCAGTACTTC	CASSVAGTSQETQYF
-	TRBV4-1	TRBJ1-1	-	TGCGCCAGCAGCCCTCATCAGGGAGGGGCTGAAGCTTTCTTT	CASSPHQGGAEAFF
-	TRBV2	TRBJ2-1	TRBD1	TGTGCCAGCAGGGCCGGACAGGGCTTGAACAATGAGCAGTTCTTC	CASRAGQGLNNEQFF
-	TRBV2	TRBJ2-7	TRBD1	TGTGCCAGCAGCGTAGGTCCGGGACAGGGGAATTACGAGCAGTACTTC	CASSVGPGQGNYEQYF
-	TRBV10-2	TRBJ2-7	TRBD2	TGCGCCAGCAGTAGTAGCGGGAGAGGCTCCTACGAGCAGTACTTC	CASSSSGRGSYEQYF
-	TRBV6-1	TRBJ1-5	-	TGTGCCAGCAGTGAAGATTCCGGAGGCAATCAGCCCCAGCATTTT	CASSEDSGGNQPQHF
few	TRBV9	TRBJ1-2	-	TGTGCCAGCAGCGGGGGCAGGCAGGGGAAAGTCTATGGCTACACCTTC	CASSGGRQGKVYGYTF
once	TRBV11-1	TRBJ2-7	-	TGTGCCAGCGCGGCGGGGTACTACGAGCAGTACTTC	CASAAGYYEQYF
-	TRBV19	TRBJ1-2	-	TGTGCCAGTAGCAGAGGGGGTGGCTACACCTTC	CASSRGGGYTF
-	TRBV14	TRBJ2-3	-	TGTGCCAGCAGCCCTATGACTAGCACAGATACGCAGTATTTT	CASSPMTSTDTQYF
-	TRBV13	TRBJ1-1	-	TGTGCCAGCAGCTTAGCAGGGAGGACTGAAGCTTTCTTT	CASSLAGRTEAFF
few	TRBV6-1	TRBJ1-1	-	TGTGCCAGCAGTGAGGTCAGGGGGAACACTGAAGCTTTCTTT	CASSEVRGNTEAFF
-	TRBV2	TRBJ2-7	-	TGTGCCACCAAGAGAGACTCCTCCTACGAGCAGTACTTC	CATKRDSSYEQYF
-	TRBV30	TRBJ2-5	-	TGTGCCTGGAGTGTAAGTTGGGGGCAAGAAGAGACCCAGTACTTC	CAWSVSWGQEETQYF
-	TRBV5-6	TRBJ1-2	TRBD1	TGTGCCAGCAGCGCTCCCGGGACAGGGGTAAAAGTGGGAGGCTACACCTTC	CASSAPGTGVKVGGYTF
medium-sized	TRBV19	TRBJ1-6	TRBD1	TGTGCCAGTTCCTCCCCGACAGGGCGCTCACCCCTCCACTTT	CASSSPTGRSPLHF
-	TRBV7-3	TRBJ1-1	-	TGTGCCAGCAGCTTAAGCGGGGGCTCGAACACTGAAGCTTTCTTT	CASSLSGGSNTEAFF
-	TRBV5-1	TRBJ1-3	-	-	CASSVRQVGTGNTIYF
-	TRBV7-9	TRBJ1-3	TRBD1	TGTGCCAGCAGCCCCAGGGACAGGCGGGTCTCTGGAAACACCATATATTTT	CASSPRDRRVSGNTIYF
few	TRBV5-1	TRBJ1-5	TRBD1	TGCGCCAGCAGCTTGGGGTTGGGACAGGGGGCTGATCAGCCCCAGCATTTT	CASSLGLGQGADQPQHF
-	TRBV15	TRBJ1-5	TRBD1	TGTGCCACCAGCGGATATAACCGGGACAGGGGCAATAGCAATCAGCCCCAGCATTTT	CATSGYNRDRGNSNQPQHF
-	TRBV29-1	TRBJ1-2	TRBD1	TGCAGCGCCTCAGGCTGGGGGAAGACAGGGGAATTCAACTATGGCTACACCTTC	CSASGWGKTGEFNYGYTF
-	TRBV6-5	TRBJ2-7	TRBD1	TGTGCCAGCAGCAACAGGGGCCCGAACTACGAGCAGTACTTC	CASSNRGPNYEQYF
-	TRBV10-3	TRBJ2-3	TRBD1	TGTGCCATCAGGGGGGGACAGGGTATTTCGGATACGCAGTATTTT	CAIRGGQGISDTQYF
-	TRBV10-1	TRBJ2-3	-	TGCGCCACCAGAGGCCAGGGCGTAGATACGCAGTATTTT	CATRGQGVDTQYF
-	TRBV6-6	TRBJ1-2	-	TGTGCCAGCAGTTACGACCGCGGTGAGGGCTACACCTTC	CASSYDRGEGYTF
-	TRBV29-1	TRBJ1-2	-	TGCAGCGTTGAAAGGAGGGAAGGGGAGTTGTTCACCTTC	CSVERREGELFTF
-	TRBV19	TRBJ1-1	-	TGTGCCAGTAGTATTGGAGGGGCTGAAGCTTTCTTT	CASSIGGAEAFF
-	TRBV7-7	TRBJ1-1	TRBD1	TGTGCTAGCAGCCCCATAAGGACGGGACAGGGTACTGAAGCTTTCTTT	CASSPIRTGQGTEAFF
-	TRBV5-4	TRBJ1-1	-	TGTGCCAGCAGCTTGGCAGGGGTACCTGAAGCTTTCTTT	CASSLAGVPEAFF
once	TRBV18	TRBJ1-1	-	TGTGCCAGCTCCCCGGCAGTCGAGGGAGCTTTCTTT	CASSPAVEGAFF
-	TRBV7-9	TRBJ2-7	TRBD1	TGTGCCAGCAGCCCGGGACAGGGTACGGGAGAGCAGTACTTC	CASSPGQGTGEQYF
-	TRBV19	TRBJ2-3	TRBD1	TGTGCCAGTAGTATAGTTCGGACAGGGGGCGCAGATACGCAGTATTTT	CASSIVRTGGADTQYF
-	TRBV28	TRBJ2-1	TRBD2	TGTGCCAGCAGTACCAAGGGACTAGCGGGAGGGTACAATGAGCAGTTCTTC	CASSTKGLAGGYNEQFF